This T cell receptor (beta chain) is from a study of early T cells in non-severe SARS-CoV-2 infection. Study-wide results and caveats: Private and CD4 specificities were missed by VDJdb matching, skewed to anti-spike CD8.

In the library, individual cDNA molecules carried attached unique molecular identifiers. TCRdb processed the 5' RACE reads anew with MiXCR; each CDR3 protein has one entry. Seen here are roughly 72,000 distinct CDR3 sequences, 9.5% to 15% observed once, and the top ten hold about 1.1%. This clonotype turned up a few times. Its antigen remains unknown. Trimming stripped 6 bases from V and 4 bases from J, with 9 bases between. Per the germline V gene, CDR1 is MNHEY and CDR2 is SMNVEV (reference sequence). The CDR3 totals 12 residues. The sequencing input was whole blood. The clonotype comes from an adult who was a healthcare worker with PCR-confirmed SARS-CoV-2 infection or an uninfected control (not recorded which). The chain couples TRBV27 to TRBJ2-5; no firm D call. Here the CDR3 reads CASRARGETQYF. In DNA form, the CDR3 reads TGTGCCAGCAGGGCTAGAGGAGAGACCCAGTACTTC.